The 13 T cell receptor beta chains in this list originate from one sample, sequenced in a study of cytomegalovirus exposure and HLA in healthy donors. Primers: 60 Vbeta forward and 13 Jbeta reverse. The table came from immunoSEQ multiplex PCR; TCRdb's copy has only in-frame clones and leaves some out. Its clone listing holds around 140,000 clones. Material: PBMCs. The receptors derive from a woman in her forties in good health and CMV-seronegative.

This chain connects TRBV6-6 to TRBJ2-6, with D possibly TRBD2 on 6 matching bases. Germline V lookup: CDR1 MNHNY, CDR2 SVGAGI (reference sequence). There are 16 residues in the CDR3. Between the trimmed V and J ends, which lost 7 bases and 0 bases, there was a span of 13 bases. The CDR3 here is CASTPGGSSGANVLTF. The CDR3 DNA reads as TGTGCCAGCACCCCCGGGGGTTCCTCTGGGGCCAACGTCCTGACTTTC.

The rearrangement joins TRBV7-2 to TRBJ1-5; 9 nucleotides align to TRBD1. The V gene end was trimmed by 4 bases and the J gene end by 7 bases; junction bases not matched to a gene: 8. The CDR3 has 15 residues. The germline gives CDR1 SGHTA, CDR2 FQGNSA. The CDR3 region is CASSSPGQGGQPQHF. Here the CDR3 DNA reads TGTGCCAGCAGCTCGCCGGGACAGGGAGGACAGCCCCAGCATTTT.

V and J are TRBV6-1 and TRBJ2-2; the match to TRBD1 covers 7 bases. The trim removed 3 bases at V and 6 bases at J, leaving 4 bases unmatched. Per the germline V gene, CDR1 is MNHNS and CDR2 is SASEGT. The CDR3 is 14 residues long. This chain's CDR3 is CASSEEGTAGELFF. The CDR3 bases are TGTGCCAGCAGTGAGGAAGGGACAGCCGGGGAGCTGTTTTTT.

The CDR3 is CSVEDLGQGTQYF. The CDR3 coding sequence is TGCAGCGTTGAGGATCTGGGGCAGGGTACGCAGTATTTT. The chain has TRBV29-1 and TRBJ2-3; D possibly corresponds to TRBD1 (5 bases). The CDR3 is 13 amino acids. Trimming removed 3 bases from V and 8 bases from J, with 15 bases in between. Germline values: CDR1 SQVTM, CDR2 ANQGSEA.

The chain combines TRBV6-4 with TRBJ1-3; D call uncertain. From germline, CDR1 is MRHNA and CDR2 SNTAGT. This CDR3 comprises 13 residues. The ends were cut back, 9 bases at V and 7 bases at J, with 16 bases in the middle. CDR3 nucleotide sequence: TGTGCCAGTGCCACCCGCGAAAACAACACCATATATTTT. This translates into CASATRENNTIYF.

The V and J genes are TRBV19 and TRBJ1-5; D is possibly TRBD1 (6 bases). The CDR3 is 16 amino acids. Germline V gives CDR1 LNHDA, CDR2 SQIVND (reference sequence). V gave up 5 bases and J gave up 0 bases, with 14 bases separating them. For the CDR3, the DNA is TGTGCCAGTAGTCGTACAGGGACCTATAGCAATCAGCCCCAGCATTTT. This codes for CASSRTGTYSNQPQHF.

The chain is built from TRBV18 and TRBJ2-3; 12 nucleotides match TRBD2. Germline trimming cut 4 bases from V and 5 bases from J; bases unmatched to any gene: 7. Germline V lookup: CDR1 KGHSH, CDR2 LQKENI. This CDR3 has 16 residues. CDR3 sequence reads: CASSQWTSGVGDTQYF. As DNA, the CDR3 is TGTGCCAGCTCACAGTGGACTAGCGGGGTAGGAGATACGCAGTATTTT.

This chain uses TRBV5-1 with TRBJ1-2; 8 bases fit TRBD1. Germline values: CDR1 SGHRS, CDR2 YFSETQ. V lost 2 bases, J lost 8 bases, and 5 bases stayed unmatched. The CDR3 loop spans 13 amino acids. The CDR3, as DNA: TGCGCCAGCAGCTTAGCCAGGGGGCCCGGCTACACCTTC. Protein sequence: CASSLARGPGYTF.

The J gene is TRBJ1-4, the V gene TRBV18; TRBD1 aligns across 8 bases. This CDR3 has 13 amino acids. With 4 bases clipped from V and 7 bases from J, the junction kept 2 bases outside the gene matches. Germline CDR1 is KGHSH and CDR2 is LQKENI. In DNA, the CDR3 is TGTGCCAGCTCACACAGGGGGGCTGAAAAACTGTTTTTT. Translating gives CASSHRGAEKLFF.

The J gene is TRBJ2-3, the V gene TRBV4-2; 10 bases agree with TRBD2. Germline V lookup: CDR1 LGHNA, CDR2 YNFKEQ. The CDR3 covers 16 residues. V lost 0 bases to trimming and J lost 5 bases; unmatched junction nucleotides: 5. In nucleotides, the CDR3 is TGTGCCAGCAGCCAAGAAACTAGCGGGGCCTTAGATACGCAGTATTTT. It yields the protein CASSQETSGALDTQYF.

The rearrangement links TRBV4-3 to TRBJ1-3; D gene unclear. The V gene's germline CDR1 is LGHNA and CDR2 YSLEER. Trimming pared 0 bases from V and 4 bases from J, leaving 16 bases between. The CDR3 contains 17 residues. CDR3 sequence: CASSQESGRSSGNTIYF. DNA of the CDR3: TGCGCCAGCAGCCAAGAATCGGGGAGGAGTTCAGGAAACACCATATATTTT.

The chain joins TRBV9 to TRBJ1-1; D remains ambiguous. The CDR3 extends over 15 amino acids. CDR1 SGDLS and CDR2 YYNGEE come from the germline V gene. V dropped 2 bases and J dropped 2 bases, with 13 bases sitting between them. The chain's CDR3 is CASSVGDNQNTEAFF. CDR3 DNA: TGTGCCAGCAGCGTCGGGGATAACCAAAACACTGAAGCTTTCTTT.

The genes are TRBV28 and TRBJ1-2; 9 nucleotides line up with TRBD1. Germline V CDR1 and CDR2: MDHEN, SYDVKM. V trimming: 4 bases; J trimming: 8 bases; junction bases outside the gene matches: 8. The CDR3 is made up of 14 amino acids. CDR3 bases: TGTGCCAGCAGTTCGGACAGGGGTGGCGGGGGCTACACCTTC. This codes for CASSSDRGGGGYTF.